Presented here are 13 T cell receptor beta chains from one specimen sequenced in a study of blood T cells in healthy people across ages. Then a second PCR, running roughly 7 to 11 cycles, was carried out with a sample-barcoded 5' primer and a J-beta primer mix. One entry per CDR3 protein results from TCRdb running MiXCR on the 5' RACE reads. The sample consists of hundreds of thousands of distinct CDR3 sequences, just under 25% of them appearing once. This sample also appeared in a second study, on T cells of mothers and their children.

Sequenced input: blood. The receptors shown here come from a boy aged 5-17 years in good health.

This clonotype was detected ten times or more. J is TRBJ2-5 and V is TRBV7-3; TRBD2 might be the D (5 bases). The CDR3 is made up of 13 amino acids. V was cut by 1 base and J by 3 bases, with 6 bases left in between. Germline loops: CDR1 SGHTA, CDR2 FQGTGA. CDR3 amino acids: CASSLRREETQYF. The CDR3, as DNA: TGTGCCAGCAGCTTAAGGCGGGAAGAGACCCAGTACTTC.

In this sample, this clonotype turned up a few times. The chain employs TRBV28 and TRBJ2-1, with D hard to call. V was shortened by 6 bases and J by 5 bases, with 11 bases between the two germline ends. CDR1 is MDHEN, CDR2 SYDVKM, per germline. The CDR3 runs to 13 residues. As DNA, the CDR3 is TGTGCCAGCAGCCCCGTGACGGACAATGAGCAGTTCTTC. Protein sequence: CASSPVTDNEQFF. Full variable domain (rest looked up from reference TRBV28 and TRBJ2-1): DVKVTQSSRYLVKRTGEKVFLECVQDMDHENMFWYRQDPGLGLRLIYFSYDVKMKEKGDIPEGYSVSREKKERFSLILESASTNQTSMYLCASSPVTDNEQFFGPGTRLTVL.

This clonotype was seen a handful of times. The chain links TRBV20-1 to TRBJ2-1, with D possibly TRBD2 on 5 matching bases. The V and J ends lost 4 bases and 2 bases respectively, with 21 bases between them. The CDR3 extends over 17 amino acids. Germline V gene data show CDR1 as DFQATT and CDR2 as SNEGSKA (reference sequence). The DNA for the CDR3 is TGCAGTGCTAATCCCCCGGGGAAGCCGGCCGCCTACAATGAGCAGTTCTTC. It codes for CSANPPGKPAAYNEQFF.

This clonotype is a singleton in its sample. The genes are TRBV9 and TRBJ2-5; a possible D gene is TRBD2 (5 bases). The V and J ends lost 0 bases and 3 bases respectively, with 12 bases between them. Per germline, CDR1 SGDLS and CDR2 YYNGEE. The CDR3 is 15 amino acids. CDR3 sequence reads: CASSVGGRGKETQYF. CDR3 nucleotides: TGTGCCAGCAGCGTAGGTGGGAGAGGGAAAGAGACCCAGTACTTC.

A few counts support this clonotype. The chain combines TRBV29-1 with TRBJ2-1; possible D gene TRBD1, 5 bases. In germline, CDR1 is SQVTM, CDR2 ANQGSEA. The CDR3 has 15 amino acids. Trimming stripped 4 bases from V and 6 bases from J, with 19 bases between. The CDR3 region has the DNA TGCAGCGTTGGGGGTAAGACGGACACCTTCAATGAGCAGTTCTTC. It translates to CSVGGKTDTFNEQFF.

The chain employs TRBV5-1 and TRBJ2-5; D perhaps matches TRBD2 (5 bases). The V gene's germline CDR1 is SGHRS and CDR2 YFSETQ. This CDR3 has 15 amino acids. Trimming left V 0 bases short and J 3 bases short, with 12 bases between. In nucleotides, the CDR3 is TGCGCCAGCAGCTTGGGAGGGAATAATGAAGAGACCCAGTACTTC. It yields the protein CASSLGGNNEETQYF.

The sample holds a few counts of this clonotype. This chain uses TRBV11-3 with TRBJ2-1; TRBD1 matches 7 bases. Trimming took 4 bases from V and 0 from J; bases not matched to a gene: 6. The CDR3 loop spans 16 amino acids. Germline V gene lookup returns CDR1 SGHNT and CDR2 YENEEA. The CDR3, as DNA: TGTGCCAGCAGCTCAGGGGGACGAAGCTCCTACAATGAGCAGTTCTTC. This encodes CASSSGGRSSYNEQFF.

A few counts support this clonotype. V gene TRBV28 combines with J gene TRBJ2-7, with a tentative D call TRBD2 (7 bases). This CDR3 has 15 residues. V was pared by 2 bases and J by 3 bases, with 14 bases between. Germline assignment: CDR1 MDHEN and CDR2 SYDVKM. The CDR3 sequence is CASSLRAGADYEQYF. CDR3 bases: TGTGCCAGCAGTTTACGGGCGGGGGCCGACTACGAGCAGTACTTC.

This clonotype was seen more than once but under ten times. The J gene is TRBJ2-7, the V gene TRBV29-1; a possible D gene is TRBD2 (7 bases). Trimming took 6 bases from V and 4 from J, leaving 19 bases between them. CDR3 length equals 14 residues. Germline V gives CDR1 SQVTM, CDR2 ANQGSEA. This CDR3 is CSVLGGPLGYEQYF. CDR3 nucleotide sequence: TGCAGCGTCCTGGGGGGGCCCCTGGGATACGAGCAGTACTTC.

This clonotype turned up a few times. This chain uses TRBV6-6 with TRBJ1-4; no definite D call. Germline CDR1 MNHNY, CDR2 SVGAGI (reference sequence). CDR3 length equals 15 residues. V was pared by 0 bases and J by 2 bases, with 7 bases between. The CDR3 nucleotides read TGTGCCAGCAGTTACTCGGTACCGACTAATGAAAAACTGTTTTTT. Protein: CASSYSVPTNEKLFF.

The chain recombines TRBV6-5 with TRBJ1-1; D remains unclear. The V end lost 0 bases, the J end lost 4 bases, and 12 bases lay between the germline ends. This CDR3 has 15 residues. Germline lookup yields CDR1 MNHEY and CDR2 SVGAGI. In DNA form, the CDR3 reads TGTGCCAGCAGTTACTCTGCCCCTGAGGCCACTGAAGCTTTCTTT. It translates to CASSYSAPEATEAFF.

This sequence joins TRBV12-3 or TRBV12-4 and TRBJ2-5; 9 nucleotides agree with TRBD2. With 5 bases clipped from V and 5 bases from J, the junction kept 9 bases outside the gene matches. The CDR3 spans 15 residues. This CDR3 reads CASSITLAGLETQYF. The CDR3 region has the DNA TGTGCCAGCAGTATTACCCTAGCGGGGCTGGAGACCCAGTACTTC.

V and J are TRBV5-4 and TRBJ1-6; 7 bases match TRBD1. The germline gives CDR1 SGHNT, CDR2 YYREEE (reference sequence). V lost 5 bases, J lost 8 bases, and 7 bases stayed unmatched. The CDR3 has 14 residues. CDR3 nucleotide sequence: TGTGCCAGCAGGCGGGACAGCCCGGATTCACCCCTCCACTTT. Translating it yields CASRRDSPDSPLHF.